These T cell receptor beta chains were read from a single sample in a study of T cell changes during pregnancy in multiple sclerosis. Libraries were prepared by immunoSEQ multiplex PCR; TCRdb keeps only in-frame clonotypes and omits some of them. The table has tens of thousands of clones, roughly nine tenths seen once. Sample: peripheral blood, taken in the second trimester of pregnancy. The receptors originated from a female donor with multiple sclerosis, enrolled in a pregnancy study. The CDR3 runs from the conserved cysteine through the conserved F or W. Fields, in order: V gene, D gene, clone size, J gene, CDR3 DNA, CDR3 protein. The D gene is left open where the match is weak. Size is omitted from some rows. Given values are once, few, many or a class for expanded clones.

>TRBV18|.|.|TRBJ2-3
TGTGCCAGCTCACCCCGGACAGAGGGGTTGACAGATACGCAGTATTTT
CASSPRTEGLTDTQYF
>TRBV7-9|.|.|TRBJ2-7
TGTGCCAGCAGCTTGGCAGGGGTCTCCTACGAGCAGTACTTC
CASSLAGVSYEQYF
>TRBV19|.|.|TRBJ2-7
TGTGCCAGTAGTGCGAATGGTCAAATCTACGAGCAGTACTTC
CASSANGQIYEQYF
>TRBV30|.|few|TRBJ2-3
TGTGCCTGGAACCCCTCGGGACACCTCACAGATACGCAGTATTTT
CAWNPSGHLTDTQYF
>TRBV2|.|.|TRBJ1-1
TGTGCCGGAAAGGGGCTGTGGACTGAAGCTTTCTTT
CAGKGLWTEAFF
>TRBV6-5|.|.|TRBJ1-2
TGTGCCAGCAGACCAGCATACCGGGGCTATGGCTACACCTTC
CASRPAYRGYGYTF
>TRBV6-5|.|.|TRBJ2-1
TGTGCCAGCAGACAGGGCGGAGCCTCCTACAATGAGCAGTTCTTC
CASRQGGASYNEQFF
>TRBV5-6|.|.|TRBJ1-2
TGTGCCAGCAGCCGCGGGTACATTCGTGGCTACACCTTC
CASSRGYIRGYTF
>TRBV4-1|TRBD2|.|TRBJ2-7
TGCGCCAGCAGCCGCGGGGGGCTAGACGAGCAGTACTTC
CASSRGGLDEQYF
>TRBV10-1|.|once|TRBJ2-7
TGCGCCAGCAGTGAGTCGGCTCGACAACCAATCTCAGGGGACTACGAGCAGTACTTC
CASSESARQPISGDYEQYF
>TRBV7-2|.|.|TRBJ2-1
TGTGCCAGCAGCTTATACGGGCGGGCGCACAATGAGCAGTTCTTC
CASSLYGRAHNEQFF
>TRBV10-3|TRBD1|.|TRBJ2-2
TGTGCCAGCTGCCCGACAGGGGACACCGGGGAGCTGTTTTTT
CASCPTGDTGELFF
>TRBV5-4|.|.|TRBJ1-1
TGTGCCAGCAGCTTGGTGTCCCCAGGCATTAAAGCTTTCTTT
CASSLVSPGIKAFF
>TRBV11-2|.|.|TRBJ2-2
TGTGCCAGCAGCTTACTAGAAACCGGGGAGCTGTTTTTT
CASSLLETGELFF
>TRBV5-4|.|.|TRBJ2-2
TGTGCCAGCAGCTCGCCTAGGGGGGGGGCGTCCGGGGAGCTGTTTTTT
CASSSPRGGASGELFF
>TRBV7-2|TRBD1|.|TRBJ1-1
TGTGCCAGCAGCTTAGAAGGACAGGGATTAACTGAAGCTTTCTTT
CASSLEGQGLTEAFF
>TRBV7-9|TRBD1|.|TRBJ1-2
TGTGCCAGCAGTCCCACAGGGGGTTCGACCTATGGCTACACCTTC
CASSPTGGSTYGYTF
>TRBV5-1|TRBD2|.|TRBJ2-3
TGCGCCAGCAGCTTGATACTAGCGGGGGGGCCGGATACGCAGTATTTT
CASSLILAGGPDTQYF
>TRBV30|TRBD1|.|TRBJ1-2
TGTGCCTGGAGTCCCATCACCGGTGGGCAGGGGGACTATGGCTACACCTTC
CAWSPITGGQGDYGYTF
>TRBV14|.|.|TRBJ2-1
TGTGCCAGCAGCCCCCTTTTGAATGAGCAGTTCTTC
CASSPLLNEQFF
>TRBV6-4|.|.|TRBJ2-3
TGTGCCAGCAGTGGGACAGGCACAGATACGCAGTATTTT
CASSGTGTDTQYF
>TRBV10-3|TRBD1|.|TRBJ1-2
TGTGCCATCAAAAAGGGGGCCTCTAACTATGGCTACACCTTC
CAIKKGASNYGYTF
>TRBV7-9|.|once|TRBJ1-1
TGTGCCAGCAGCTTAGGGAGTGGTATGAACACTGAAGCTTTCTTT
CASSLGSGMNTEAFF
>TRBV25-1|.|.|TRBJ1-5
TGTGCCAGCAGTGGGGACTCTAGCAATCAGCCCCAGCATTTT
CASSGDSSNQPQHF
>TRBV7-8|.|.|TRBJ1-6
TGTGCCAGCAGCTCGCCCCGGCGGGGAACGGGTTCACCCCTCCACTTT
CASSSPRRGTGSPLHF
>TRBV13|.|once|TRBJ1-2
TGTGCCAGCAGCTTAGACAGGGTGGAAGGCTACACCTTC
CASSLDRVEGYTF
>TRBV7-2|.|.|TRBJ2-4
TGTGCCAGCAGCTTAGCCCAGGGGCGAGTCAAAAACATTCAGTACTTC
CASSLAQGRVKNIQYF
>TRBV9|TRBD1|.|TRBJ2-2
TGTGCCAGCAGAGCACCGGGACAGGGGGACACCGGGGAGCTGTTTTTT
CASRAPGQGDTGELFF
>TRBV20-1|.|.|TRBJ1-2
TGCAGTTTCCAGGGTGGGGATGGCTACACCTTC
CSFQGGDGYTF
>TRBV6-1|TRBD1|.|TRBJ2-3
TGTGCCAGCAGTGAATCGGTCGGGACAGGGGTACATACGCAGTATTTT
CASSESVGTGVHTQYF
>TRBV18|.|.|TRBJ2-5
TGTGCCAGCTCACCACTCCAGACAAAGTACCAAGAGACCCAGTACTTC
CASSPLQTKYQETQYF
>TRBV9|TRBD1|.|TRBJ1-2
TGTGCCAGCAGCCCATCTGGGACAGATAACTATGGCTACACCTTC
CASSPSGTDNYGYTF
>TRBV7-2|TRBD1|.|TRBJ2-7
TGTGCCAGCAGCTTAGCGAGGGACAGCCCCTACGAGCAGTACTTC
CASSLARDSPYEQYF
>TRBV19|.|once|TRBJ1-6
TGTGCCAGTAGTCCCCGGGAAATTAATTCACCCCTCCACTTT
CASSPREINSPLHF
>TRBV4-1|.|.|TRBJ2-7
TGCGCCAGCAGCCAAGATCAGGGGCCCCGGCAGTACTTC
CASSQDQGPRQYF
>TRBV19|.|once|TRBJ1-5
TGTGCCAGTAGTATAGGTACGAGGGCTCGTAGCAATCAGCCCCAGCATTTT
CASSIGTRARSNQPQHF
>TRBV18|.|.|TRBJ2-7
TGTGCCAGCTCACCGGTCGACCGATCGGGGGAGCAGTACTTC
CASSPVDRSGEQYF
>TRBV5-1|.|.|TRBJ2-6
TGCGCCAGCAGCTTGATCGGGGGGGCCAACGTCCTGACTTTC
CASSLIGGANVLTF
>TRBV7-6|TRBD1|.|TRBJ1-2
TGTGCCAGCAGCTTAGTGAGAGGACAGGCTTGGGGCTACACCTTC
CASSLVRGQAWGYTF
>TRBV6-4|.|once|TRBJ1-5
TGTGCCAGCGCCCCCGAGGAGAATCAGCCCCAGCATTTT
CASAPEENQPQHF
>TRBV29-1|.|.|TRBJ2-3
TGCAGCTTTAACCTCCCGGGGATCACAGATACGCAGTATTTT
CSFNLPGITDTQYF
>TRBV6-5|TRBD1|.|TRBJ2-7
TGTGCCAGCAGTTACTTTCCGGGACAGGGGGCAGGGGAGCAGTACTTC
CASSYFPGQGAGEQYF
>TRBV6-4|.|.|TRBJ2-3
TGTGCCAGCAGTGACTCGGGCAGTGGCACAGATACGCAGTATTTT
CASSDSGSGTDTQYF
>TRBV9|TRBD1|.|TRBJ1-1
TGTGCCAGCAGCGGAGGGACAGGGAGGGGCACTGAAGCTTTCTTT
CASSGGTGRGTEAFF
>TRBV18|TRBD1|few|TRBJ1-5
TGTGCCAGCTCACCGGGACAGAGCAATCAGCCCCAGCATTTT
CASSPGQSNQPQHF
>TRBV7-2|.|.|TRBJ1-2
TGTGCCAGCAGCTCCCGGTTCATTGAGTTGAAGTATGGCTACACCTTC
CASSSRFIELKYGYTF
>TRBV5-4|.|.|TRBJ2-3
TGTGCCAGCAGCTTGGTTGCGGGGACCACAGATACGCAGTATTTT
CASSLVAGTTDTQYF
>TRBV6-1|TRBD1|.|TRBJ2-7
TGTGCCGGCCGACAGGGGGTGTACGAGCAGTACTTC
CAGRQGVYEQYF
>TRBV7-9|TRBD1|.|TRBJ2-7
TGTGCCAGCAGCCGCGGCGGACAGGGATCCTACGAGCAGTACTTC
CASSRGGQGSYEQYF
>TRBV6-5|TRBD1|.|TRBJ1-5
TGTGCCAGCAGACCGCGGACAGGGGGCCTTCAGCCCCAGCATTTT
CASRPRTGGLQPQHF
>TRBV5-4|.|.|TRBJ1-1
TGTGCCAGCAGCGTCCGGGAATTTAACACTGAAGCTTTCTTT
CASSVREFNTEAFF
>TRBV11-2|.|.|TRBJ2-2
TGTGCCAGCAGCTTAGGGCTAGCTAACACCGGGGAGCTGTTTTTT
CASSLGLANTGELFF
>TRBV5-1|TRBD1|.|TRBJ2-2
TGCGCCAGCTCGGCAAGGGACAGTCCCCGAGGGACCGGGGAGCTGTTTTTT
CASSARDSPRGTGELFF
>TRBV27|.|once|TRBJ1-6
TGTGCCAGCAAGACAGGTACTTATTCACCCCTCCACTTT
CASKTGTYSPLHF
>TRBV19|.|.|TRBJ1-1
TGTGCCAGTAGTTTCCCGGGTTCGGACACTATTAACACTGAAGCTTTCTTT
CASSFPGSDTINTEAFF
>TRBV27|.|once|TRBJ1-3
TGTGCCAGCAGCGAGATCCGGACAGTCGTCTCTGGAAACACCATATATTTT
CASSEIRTVVSGNTIYF
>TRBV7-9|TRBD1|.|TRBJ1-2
TGTGCCAGCAGCGGACCGGGACAGGGATTGGTAGACTATGGCTACACCTTC
CASSGPGQGLVDYGYTF
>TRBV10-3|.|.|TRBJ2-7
TGTGCCATCAGAGCAACAGACTCCTACGAGCAGTACTTC
CAIRATDSYEQYF